A selection of T cell receptor beta chains follows, all from one sample in a study of identical twins. TCRdb used MiXCR to reprocess the 5' RACE reads, holding one entry per CDR3 protein. The sample includes approximately 150,000 distinct CDR3 sequences, around 3.6% seen only once; the top ten take 8.1%. Sequences were obtained from memory T cells sorted from blood. The receptors originated from a man between 18 and 29 years old in good health. Both conserved end residues are part of each CDR3. A D gene is named only where the DNA matches it firmly. Clone size is given for some rows only: seen once, a few or many times, or a class if the clone is expanded.

-	TRBV5-1	many	TRBJ2-3	TGCGCCAGCAGCTTGGGCGTACAGGGTTTTCACACAGATACGCAGTATTTT	CASSLGVQGFHTDTQYF
-	TRBV20-1	few	TRBJ2-1	TGCAGTGCTAGGGTAGGGCCCAATGAGCAGTTCTTC	CSARVGPNEQFF
TRBD2	TRBV11-2	many	TRBJ2-1	TGTGCCAGCAGCTTATCCCGGACTAGCGGGAGGGCCACCATGAACAATGAGCAGTTCTTC	CASSLSRTSGRATMNNEQFF
-	TRBV5-1	many	TRBJ1-1	TGCGCCAGCAGCCCTAGGATAGAGAGGGCGAACACTGAAGCTTTCTTT	CASSPRIERANTEAFF
TRBD2	TRBV12-3/TRBV12-4	many	TRBJ2-1	TGTGCCACCTTAGCGGGAGGGCCGCACAATGAGCAGTTCTTC	CATLAGGPHNEQFF
TRBD2	TRBV12-3/TRBV12-4	many	TRBJ2-1	TGTGCCAGTGCCGGGAGGGCCACAAACTACAATGAGCAGTTCTTC	CASAGRATNYNEQFF
-	TRBV5-1	many	TRBJ1-1	TGCGCCAGCAGCTTGTTTGGGGAGGCCTCTGAAGCTTTCTTT	CASSLFGEASEAFF
-	TRBV5-6	many	TRBJ2-2	TGTGCCAGCAGCCTGGCCACTGGAGGGAGGAACACCGGGGAGCTGTTTTTT	CASSLATGGRNTGELFF
-	TRBV5-1	many	TRBJ2-3	TGCGCCAGCGCGTCCTTTACAGATACGCAGTATTTT	CASASFTDTQYF
TRBD1	TRBV7-8	many	TRBJ2-2	TGTGCCAGCAGCGAGGACAGGGTGTTTACCGGGGAGCTGTTTTTT	CASSEDRVFTGELFF
-	TRBV6-6	many	TRBJ2-3	TGTGCCGTCCTGGATAGCACAGATACGCAGTATTTT	CAVLDSTDTQYF
-	TRBV15	many	TRBJ2-3	TGTGCCACCAGCAGAGGACGGGGGCTGATAGATACGCAGTATTTT	CATSRGRGLIDTQYF
TRBD2	TRBV20-1	many	TRBJ2-2	TGCAGTGCTAGAGGGGACGTTATAGCGGGAGGTTCCGGGGAGCTGTTTTTT	CSARGDVIAGGSGELFF
-	TRBV5-5	many	TRBJ1-1	TGTGCCAGCAGCACGCGACACGGTATCGCTGAAGCTTTCTTT	CASSTRHGIAEAFF
TRBD1	TRBV12-3/TRBV12-4	many	TRBJ1-5	TGTGCCAGCAGTCAGGCACAGGGGGGAGGTCAGCCCCAGCATTTT	CASSQAQGGGQPQHF
-	TRBV11-2	many	TRBJ2-1	TGTGCCAGCAGCTTGGTCGGGATGTTTGTCAATGAGCAGTTCTTC	CASSLVGMFVNEQFF
-	TRBV18	many	TRBJ2-5	TGTGCCAGCTCACCGAACGGGGAGACCCAGTACTTC	CASSPNGETQYF
-	TRBV29-1	many	TRBJ2-1	TGCAGCGCCCTCCGGGGAGCTGGGGACAATGAGCAGTTCTTC	CSALRGAGDNEQFF
-	TRBV30	many	TRBJ2-7	TGTGCCTGGAGTGTTCTCGGCGAGCAGTACTTC	CAWSVLGEQYF
-	TRBV18	many	TRBJ1-1	TGTGCCAGCTCACCACTTGGACAGATGAACACTGAAGCTTTCTTT	CASSPLGQMNTEAFF
-	TRBV7-2	many	TRBJ1-1	TGTGCCAGCAGACGACAGCAAATGAACACTGAAGCTTTCTTT	CASRRQQMNTEAFF
-	TRBV24-1	many	TRBJ2-1	TGTGCCACCAGTGATTTTGGTGGGTACAATGAGCAGTTCTTC	CATSDFGGYNEQFF
-	TRBV20-1	many	TRBJ1-5	TGCAGTGCTAGGATGCGGGAACGGCCCCAGCATTTT	CSARMRERPQHF
TRBD2	TRBV20-1	many	TRBJ2-7	TGCAGTGCTAGAATAGCGGGAGGCGTTTCCTACGAGCAGTACTTC	CSARIAGGVSYEQYF
-	TRBV9	many	TRBJ1-2	TGTGCCAGCAGCGTAAATCGACTGAACTATGGCTACACCTTC	CASSVNRLNYGYTF
-	TRBV2	few	TRBJ2-1	TGTGCCAGCAGTGGAACCGGCCGTGAGCAGTTCTTC	CASSGTGREQFF
TRBD1	TRBV7-8	many	TRBJ1-2	TGTGCCAGCAGCCCGGGACAGTCTTATGGCTACACCTTC	CASSPGQSYGYTF
-	TRBV5-5	many	TRBJ2-1	TGTGCCAGCAGCTTGGAAGGTCTTCCTTCCAATGAGCAGTTCTTC	CASSLEGLPSNEQFF
-	TRBV2	-	TRBJ1-4	TGTGCCAGCACCCCTGGGGGGGGTTATAATGAAAAACTGTTTTTT	CASTPGGGYNEKLFF